The subject of this entry is one T cell receptor beta chain. Per the authors' pipeline: From reference gene primer amplification, estimates of nucleated cell counts were derived. Some clones are missing from TCRdb's copy, which holds only in-frame ones; the method was immunoSEQ multiplex PCR. The V and J calls and clone size are taken from that table; D and trimming were inferred from the DNA. The table has about 160,000 clones, about 83% seen once. These data originate in a study of blood T cell repertoires in COVID-19. Study as a whole: Whether acute or convalescent, the COVID-19 samples came from the United States, Italy and Spain. From T cells, B-cell-depleted T cells, or PBMCs came the material, which was cDNA or gDNA.

The J segment lost 6 bases and the V segment lost 5 bases, leaving 7 bases of the junction unmatched. Germline V gene lookup returns CDR1 MNHEY and CDR2 SVGAGI. CDR3 length: 15 amino acids. The clonotype originates from a man aged 55 to 70 with acute or convalescent COVID-19. The J gene is TRBJ1-6, the V gene TRBV6-5, with 7 positions matching TRBD1. Material for sequencing was peripheral blood. CDR3: CASSLPGTVNSPLHF. Here the CDR3 DNA reads TGTGCCAGCAGTCTTCCCGGGACAGTTAATTCACCCCTCCACTTT.